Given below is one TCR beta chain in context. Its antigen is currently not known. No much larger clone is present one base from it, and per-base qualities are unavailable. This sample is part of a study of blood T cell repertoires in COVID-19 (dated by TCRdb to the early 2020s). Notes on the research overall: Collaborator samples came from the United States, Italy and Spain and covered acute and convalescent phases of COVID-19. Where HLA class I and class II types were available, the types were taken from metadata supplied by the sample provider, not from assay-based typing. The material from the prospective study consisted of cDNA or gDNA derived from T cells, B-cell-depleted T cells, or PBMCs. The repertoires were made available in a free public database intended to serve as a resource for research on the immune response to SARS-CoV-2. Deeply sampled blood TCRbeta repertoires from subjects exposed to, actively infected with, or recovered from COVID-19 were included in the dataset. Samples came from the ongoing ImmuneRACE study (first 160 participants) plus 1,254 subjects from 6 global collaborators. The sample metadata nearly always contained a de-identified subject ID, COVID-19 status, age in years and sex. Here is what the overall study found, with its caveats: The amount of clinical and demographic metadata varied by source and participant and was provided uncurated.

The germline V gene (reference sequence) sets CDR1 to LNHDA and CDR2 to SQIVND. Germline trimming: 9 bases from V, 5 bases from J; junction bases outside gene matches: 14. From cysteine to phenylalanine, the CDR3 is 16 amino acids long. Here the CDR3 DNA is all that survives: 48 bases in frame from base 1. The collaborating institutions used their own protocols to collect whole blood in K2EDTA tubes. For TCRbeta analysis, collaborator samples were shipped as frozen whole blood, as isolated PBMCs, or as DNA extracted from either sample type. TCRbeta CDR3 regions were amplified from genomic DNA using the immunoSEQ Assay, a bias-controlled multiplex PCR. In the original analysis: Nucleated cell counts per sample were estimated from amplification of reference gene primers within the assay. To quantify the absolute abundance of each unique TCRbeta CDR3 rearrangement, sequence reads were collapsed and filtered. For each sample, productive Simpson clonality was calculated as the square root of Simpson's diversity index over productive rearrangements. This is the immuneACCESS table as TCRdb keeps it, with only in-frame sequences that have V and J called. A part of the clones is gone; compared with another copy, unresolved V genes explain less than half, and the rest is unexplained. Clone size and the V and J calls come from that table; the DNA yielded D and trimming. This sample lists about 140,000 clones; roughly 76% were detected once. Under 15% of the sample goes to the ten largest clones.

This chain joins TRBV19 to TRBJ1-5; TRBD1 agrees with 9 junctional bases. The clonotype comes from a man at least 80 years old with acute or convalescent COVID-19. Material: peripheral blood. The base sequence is TGTGCCAGCAGTGAGGGGCTATACAGGGGGCATCAGCCCCAGCATTTT. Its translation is CASSEGLYRGHQPQHF.